Presented here are 15 T cell receptor beta chains from one specimen sequenced in a study of CD4 T cells in relation to SARS-CoV-2 and coronaviruses. TCRdb's table, derived via immunoSEQ multiplex PCR, lists solely in-frame clones and lacks some. The data hold around 34,000 clones, with under 85% observed a single time. No antigen is known for these receptors. The source material was memory CD4+ T cells from PBMCs, cultured in vitro. The source of these receptors is an adult with COVID-19.

In this sample, this clone turned up a few times. CDR3 nucleotide sequence: TGTGCCAGCAGCCACCCAACTACCTACGAGCAGTACTTC. This sequence encodes CASSHPTTYEQYF. V gene TRBV6-5 combines with J gene TRBJ2-7, with no clear D. Between the trimmed V and J ends, which lost 6 bases and 2 bases, there was a span of 11 bases. The germline V gene encodes CDR1 MNHEY and CDR2 SVGAGI. The CDR3 is 13 residues long.

The V call is TRBV19, the J call TRBJ2-7; TRBD1 is a possible D gene (6 bases). Trimming left V 4 bases short and J 0 bases short, with 10 bases between. Germline assignment: CDR1 LNHDA and CDR2 SQIVND (reference sequence). This CDR3 has 14 amino acids. The CDR3 spells CASSSWDTSYEQYF. The CDR3 DNA follows: TGTGCCAGTAGTAGCTGGGACACCTCCTACGAGCAGTACTTC. The variable domain in full, completed from reference TRBV19 and TRBJ2-7, reads DGGITQSPKYLFRKEGQNVTLSCEQNLNHDAMYWYRQDPGQGLRLIYYSQIVNDFQKGDIAEGYSVSREKKESFPLTVTSAQKNPTAFYLCASSSWDTSYEQYFGPGTRLTVT.

This clone was observed once. The chain recombines TRBV10-3 with TRBJ2-1; tentative D call: TRBD1 (6 bases). The germline V gene has CDR1 ENHRY and CDR2 SYGVKD. Trimming pared 6 bases from V and 2 bases from J, leaving 8 bases between. The CDR3 spans 13 residues. CDR3 bases: TGTGCCATCAGGGGGGCCCCCTACAATGAGCAGTTCTTC. Residues: CAIRGAPYNEQFF.

The chain has TRBV28 and TRBJ2-4; D is possibly TRBD1 (6 bases). CDR1 and CDR2 from the germline V gene are MDHEN and SYDVKM. The CDR3 contains 15 residues. With 3 bases removed from V and 2 bases from J, the gap between germline ends came to 11 bases. In DNA form, the CDR3 reads TGTGCCAGCAGTTTGCCAGGGGAGTCCAAAAACATTCAGTACTTC. This gives the protein CASSLPGESKNIQYF.

The chain is built from TRBV29-1 and TRBJ1-1, with D hard to call. This CDR3 has 14 amino acids. The germline V gene has CDR1 SQVTM and CDR2 ANQGSEA. The ends were cut back, 1 base at V and 2 bases at J, with 11 bases in the middle. This CDR3 is CSVEAAALNTEAFF. DNA of the CDR3: TGCAGCGTTGAAGCCGCAGCCCTTAACACTGAAGCTTTCTTT.

The chain couples TRBV19 to TRBJ2-1; TRBD2 matches 12 bases. Unmatched junction bases numbered 12, after V lost 3 bases and J lost 6 bases. This CDR3 comprises 18 residues. Germline values: CDR1 LNHDA, CDR2 SQIVND (reference sequence). CDR3 sequence: CASSIFVGASGRVNEQFF. The CDR3 coding sequence is TGTGCCAGTAGTATCTTTGTCGGGGCTAGCGGGAGGGTCAATGAGCAGTTCTTC. The whole variable domain, filled in from reference TRBV19 and TRBJ2-1, reads DGGITQSPKYLFRKEGQNVTLSCEQNLNHDAMYWYRQDPGQGLRLIYYSQIVNDFQKGDIAEGYSVSREKKESFPLTVTSAQKNPTAFYLCASSIFVGASGRVNEQFFGPGTRLTVL.

V and J are TRBV6-5 and TRBJ2-1, with no clear D. V lost 2 bases, J lost 7 bases, and 9 bases lay in between. The germline gives CDR1 MNHEY, CDR2 SVGAGI. There are 13 residues in the CDR3. CDR3 sequence (DNA): TGTGCCAGCAGTTACAGCCCCGATAATGAGCAGTTCTTC. It translates to CASSYSPDNEQFF.

The chain couples TRBV27 to TRBJ2-5, with 7 bases aligning to TRBD2. Germline V gene data show CDR1 as MNHEY and CDR2 as SMNVEV (reference sequence). The CDR3 has 14 amino acids. V trimming: 6 bases; J trimming: 1 base; junction bases outside the gene matches: 5. The CDR3 region has the DNA TGTGCCAGCAGAGCAAGCGGGACCCAAGAGACCCAGTACTTC. This translates into CASRASGTQETQYF.

The chain employs TRBV10-2 and TRBJ1-1; TRBD1 is a possible D gene (6 bases). Germline loops: CDR1 WSHSY, CDR2 SAAADI. The CDR3 extends over 17 amino acids. V was clipped by 10 bases and J by 3 bases, with 27 bases between them. The CDR3 bases are TGCGCCACCACCGAAGGGGGTTTTTGGGTTACGGACACTGAAGCTTTCTTT. Protein sequence: CATTEGGFWVTDTEAFF.

The chain is built from TRBV5-5 and TRBJ2-5; possibly TRBD2 for D (5 bases). Trimming took off 4 bases at V and 5 bases at J, with 15 bases between the two ends. Per germline, CDR1 SGHKS and CDR2 YYEKEE (reference sequence). The CDR3 spans 14 residues. The CDR3 sequence is CASSRSGRRETQYF. Here the CDR3 DNA reads TGTGCCAGCAGCCGCTCGGGGAGACGGGAGACCCAGTACTTC.

The chain recombines TRBV15 with TRBJ2-1; 11 nucleotides line up with TRBD2. The CDR3 extends over 20 amino acids. Germline CDR1 reads LNHNV; CDR2 reads YYDKDF (reference sequence). J gave up 4 bases and V 5 bases, and 19 bases lay outside the gene matches. CDR3 amino acids: CATSAPKGLADDQGYNEQFF. CDR3 bases: TGTGCCACCAGCGCCCCCAAGGGACTAGCGGATGACCAGGGTTACAATGAGCAGTTCTTC.

The chain uses TRBV18 and TRBJ2-5, with a weak D call TRBD1 (5 bases). Per the germline V gene, CDR1 is KGHSH and CDR2 is LQKENI. Trimming stripped 3 bases from V and 2 bases from J, with 10 bases between. This CDR3 contains 14 residues. In DNA, the CDR3 is TGTGCCAGCTCACCCGAGACAGTACAAGAGACCCAGTACTTC. Its translation is CASSPETVQETQYF.

The chain carries TRBV30 and TRBJ2-6, with TRBD1 identical over 12 bases. With 3 bases clipped from V and 2 bases from J, the junction kept 8 bases outside the gene matches. Germline CDR1 and CDR2: GTSNPN and SVGIG (reference sequence). The CDR3 spans 18 residues. The CDR3 region is CAWRTIGTGGPGANVLTF. The CDR3, as DNA: TGTGCCTGGAGAACCATCGGGACAGGGGGCCCTGGGGCCAACGTCCTGACTTTC.

V and J are TRBV5-1 and TRBJ2-7, with D tentatively TRBD1 (5 bases). The CDR3 consists of 15 residues. The ends were cut back, 0 bases at V and 4 bases at J, with 14 bases in the middle. In germline, CDR1 is SGHRS, CDR2 YFSETQ. Here the CDR3 reads CASSLAGRVLYEQYF. For the CDR3, the DNA is TGCGCCAGCAGCTTGGCGGGCAGGGTTTTGTACGAGCAGTACTTC.

The CDR3 spells CASAGGGSGANVLTF. The CDR3 DNA follows: TGTGCCAGCGCTGGAGGGGGATCTGGGGCCAACGTCCTGACTTTC. The chain has TRBV6-5 and TRBJ2-6; D possibly uses TRBD1 or TRBD2 (6 bases each). CDR3 size: 15 residues. Germline V gene data show CDR1 as MNHEY and CDR2 as SVGAGI. V gave up 8 bases and J gave up 1 base, with 12 bases separating them.